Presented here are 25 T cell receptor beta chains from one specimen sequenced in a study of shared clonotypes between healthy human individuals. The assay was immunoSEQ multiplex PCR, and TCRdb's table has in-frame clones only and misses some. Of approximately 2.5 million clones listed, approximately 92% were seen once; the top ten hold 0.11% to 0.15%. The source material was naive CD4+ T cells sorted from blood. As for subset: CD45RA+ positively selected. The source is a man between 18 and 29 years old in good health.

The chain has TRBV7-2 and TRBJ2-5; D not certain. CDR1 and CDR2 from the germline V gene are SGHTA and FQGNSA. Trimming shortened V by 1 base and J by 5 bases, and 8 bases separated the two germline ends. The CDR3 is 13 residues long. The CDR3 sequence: CASSLDVWETQYF. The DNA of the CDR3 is TGTGCCAGCAGCTTAGACGTGTGGGAGACCCAGTACTTC.

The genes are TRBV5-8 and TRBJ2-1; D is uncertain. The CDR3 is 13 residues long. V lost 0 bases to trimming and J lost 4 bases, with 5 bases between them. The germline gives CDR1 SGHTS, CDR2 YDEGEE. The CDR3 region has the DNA TGTGCCAGCAGCTTGGATAGATACAATGAGCAGTTCTTC. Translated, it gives CASSLDRYNEQFF.

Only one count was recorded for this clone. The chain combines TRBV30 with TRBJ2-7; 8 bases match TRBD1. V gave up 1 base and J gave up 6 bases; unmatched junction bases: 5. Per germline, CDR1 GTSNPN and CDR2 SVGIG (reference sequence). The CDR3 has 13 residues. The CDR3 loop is CAWSEQGVGEQYF. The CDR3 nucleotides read TGTGCCTGGAGTGAACAGGGGGTGGGCGAGCAGTACTTC. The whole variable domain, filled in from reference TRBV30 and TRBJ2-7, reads SQTIHQWPATLVQPVGSPLSLECTVEGTSNPNLYWYRQAAGRGLQLLFYSVGIGQISSEVPQNLSASRPQDRQFILSSKKLLLSDSGFYLCAWSEQGVGEQYFGPGTRLTVT.

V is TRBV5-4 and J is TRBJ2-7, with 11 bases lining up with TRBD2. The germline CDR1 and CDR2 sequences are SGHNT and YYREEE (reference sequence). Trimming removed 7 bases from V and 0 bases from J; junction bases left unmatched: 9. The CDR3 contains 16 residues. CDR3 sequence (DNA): TGTGCCAGCTTTCCTGGGGGGACTAGCGGCTCCTACGAGCAGTACTTC. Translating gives CASFPGGTSGSYEQYF.

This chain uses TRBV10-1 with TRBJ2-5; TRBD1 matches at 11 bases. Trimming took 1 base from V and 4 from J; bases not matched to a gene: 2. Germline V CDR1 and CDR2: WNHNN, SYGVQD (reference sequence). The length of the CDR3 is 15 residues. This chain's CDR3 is CASSEWTGGLETQYF. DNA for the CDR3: TGCGCCAGCAGTGAGTGGACAGGGGGCTTAGAGACCCAGTACTTC.

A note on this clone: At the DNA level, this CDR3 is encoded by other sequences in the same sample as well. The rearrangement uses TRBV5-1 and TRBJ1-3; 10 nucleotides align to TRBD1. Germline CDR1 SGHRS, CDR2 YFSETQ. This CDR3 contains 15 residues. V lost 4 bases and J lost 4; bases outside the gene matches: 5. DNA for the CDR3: TGCGCCAGCAGCCCCGACAGGGGGCCGGGAAACACCATATATTTT. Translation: CASSPDRGPGNTIYF.

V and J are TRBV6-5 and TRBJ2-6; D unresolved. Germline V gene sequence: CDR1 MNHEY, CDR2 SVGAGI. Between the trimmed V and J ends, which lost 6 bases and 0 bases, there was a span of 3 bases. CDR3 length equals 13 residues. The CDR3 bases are TGTGCCAGCAGGAGCTCTGGGGCCAACGTCCTGACTTTC. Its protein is CASRSSGANVLTF.

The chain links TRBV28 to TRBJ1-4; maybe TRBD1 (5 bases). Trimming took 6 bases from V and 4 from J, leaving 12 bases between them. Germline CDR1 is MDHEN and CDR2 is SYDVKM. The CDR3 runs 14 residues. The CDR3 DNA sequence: TGTGCCAGCAGCCTCGGGACCCTTAATGAAAAACTGTTTTTT. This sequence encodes CASSLGTLNEKLFF.

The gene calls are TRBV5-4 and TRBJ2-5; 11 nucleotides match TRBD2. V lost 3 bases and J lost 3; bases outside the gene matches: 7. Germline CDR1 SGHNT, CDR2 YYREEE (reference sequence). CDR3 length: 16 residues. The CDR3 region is CASSSGTSGRKETQYF. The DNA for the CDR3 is TGTGCCAGCAGCTCGGGGACTAGCGGACGTAAAGAGACCCAGTACTTC. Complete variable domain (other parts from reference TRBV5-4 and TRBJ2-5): ETGVTQSPTHLIKTRGQQVTLRCSSQSGHNTVSWYQQALGQGPQFIFQYYREEENGRGNFPPRFSGLQFPNYSSELNVNALELDDSALYLCASSSGTSGRKETQYFGPGTRLLVL.

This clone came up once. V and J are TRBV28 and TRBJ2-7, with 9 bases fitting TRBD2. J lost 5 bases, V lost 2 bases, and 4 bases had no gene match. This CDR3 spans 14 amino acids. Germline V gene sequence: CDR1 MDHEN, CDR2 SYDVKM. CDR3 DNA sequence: TGTGCCAGCAGTTTAGGCGGGGGGGCTGACGAGCAGTACTTC. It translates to CASSLGGGADEQYF.

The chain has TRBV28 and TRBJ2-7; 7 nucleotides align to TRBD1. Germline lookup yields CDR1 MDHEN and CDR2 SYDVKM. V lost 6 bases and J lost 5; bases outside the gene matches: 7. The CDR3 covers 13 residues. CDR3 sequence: CASSTRDRDEQYF. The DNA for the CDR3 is TGTGCCAGCAGCACCAGAGACAGGGACGAGCAGTACTTC.

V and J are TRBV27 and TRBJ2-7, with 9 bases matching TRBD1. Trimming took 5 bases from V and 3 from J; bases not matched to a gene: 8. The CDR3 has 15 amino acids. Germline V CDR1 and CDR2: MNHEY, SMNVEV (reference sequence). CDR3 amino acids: CASSVSGTGIYEQYF. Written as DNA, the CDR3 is TGTGCCAGCAGTGTCTCCGGGACAGGGATCTACGAGCAGTACTTC.

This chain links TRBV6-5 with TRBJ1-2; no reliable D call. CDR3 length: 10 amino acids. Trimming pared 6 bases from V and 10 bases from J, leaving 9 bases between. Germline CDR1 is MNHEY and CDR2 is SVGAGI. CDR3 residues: CASRSRTYTF. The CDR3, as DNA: TGTGCCAGCAGGTCCAGGACCTACACCTTC.

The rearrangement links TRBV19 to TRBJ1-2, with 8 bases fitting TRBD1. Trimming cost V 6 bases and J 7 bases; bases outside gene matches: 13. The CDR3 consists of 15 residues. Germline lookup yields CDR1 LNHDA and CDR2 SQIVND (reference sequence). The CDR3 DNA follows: TGTGCCAGTAGCCCGTTGGACAGGGTCATAGGTGGCTACACCTTC. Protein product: CASSPLDRVIGGYTF.

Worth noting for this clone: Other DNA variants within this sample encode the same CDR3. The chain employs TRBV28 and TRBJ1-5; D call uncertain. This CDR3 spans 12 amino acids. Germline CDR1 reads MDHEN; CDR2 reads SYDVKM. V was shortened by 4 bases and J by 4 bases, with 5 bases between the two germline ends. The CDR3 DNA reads TGTGCCAGCAGTTCCGGTAATCAGCCCCAGCATTTT. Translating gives CASSSGNQPQHF.

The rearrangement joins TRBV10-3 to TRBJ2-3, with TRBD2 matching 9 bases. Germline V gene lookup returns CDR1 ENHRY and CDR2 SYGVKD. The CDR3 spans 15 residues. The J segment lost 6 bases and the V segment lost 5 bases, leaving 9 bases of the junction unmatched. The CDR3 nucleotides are TGTGCCATCAGTTCTAGCGGGGCAAGTGGGGATACGCAGTATTTT. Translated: CAISSSGASGDTQYF.

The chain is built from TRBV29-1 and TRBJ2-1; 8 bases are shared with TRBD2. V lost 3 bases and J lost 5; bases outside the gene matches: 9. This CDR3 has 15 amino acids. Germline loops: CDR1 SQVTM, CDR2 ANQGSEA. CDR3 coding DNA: TGCAGCGTTGATAACAGCGGGGGTACCCACAATGAGCAGTTCTTC. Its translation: CSVDNSGGTHNEQFF.

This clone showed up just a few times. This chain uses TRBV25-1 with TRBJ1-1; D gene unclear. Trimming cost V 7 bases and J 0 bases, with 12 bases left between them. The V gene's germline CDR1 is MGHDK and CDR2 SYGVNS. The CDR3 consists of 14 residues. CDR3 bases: TGTGCCAGCACCCCTTCGGGGATGAACACTGAAGCTTTCTTT. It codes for CASTPSGMNTEAFF. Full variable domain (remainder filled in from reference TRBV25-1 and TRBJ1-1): EADIYQTPRYLVIGTGKKITLECSQTMGHDKMYWYQQDPGMELHLIHYSYGVNSTEKGDLSSESTVSRIRTEHFPLTLESARPSHTSQYLCASTPSGMNTEAFFGQGTRLTVV.

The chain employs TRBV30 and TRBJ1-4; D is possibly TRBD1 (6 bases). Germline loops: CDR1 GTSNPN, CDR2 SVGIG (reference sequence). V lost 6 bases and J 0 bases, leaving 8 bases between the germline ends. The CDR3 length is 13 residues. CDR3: CACGQSTNEKLFF. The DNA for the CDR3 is TGTGCCTGCGGACAGTCAACTAATGAAAAACTGTTTTTT.

CDR3 coding DNA: TGCGCCAGCAGCTTGGCCACAGGGGGACCACAAGAGACCCAGTACTTC. Translated: CASSLATGGPQETQYF. This chain joins TRBV5-1 and TRBJ2-5; TRBD1 matches at 8 bases. The CDR3 has 16 amino acids. Germline-derived CDR1 and CDR2 are SGHRS and YFSETQ. J gave up 2 bases and V 0 bases, and 6 bases lay outside the gene matches.

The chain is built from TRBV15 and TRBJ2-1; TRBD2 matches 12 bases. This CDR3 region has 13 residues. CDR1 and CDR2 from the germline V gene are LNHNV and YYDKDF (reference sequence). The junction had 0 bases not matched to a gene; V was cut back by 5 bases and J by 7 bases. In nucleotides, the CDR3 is TGTGCCACCAGCGGACTAGCGGGAAATGAGCAGTTCTTC. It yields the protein CATSGLAGNEQFF. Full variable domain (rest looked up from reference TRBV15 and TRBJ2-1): DAMVIQNPRYQVTQFGKPVTLSCSQTLNHNVMYWYQQKSSQAPKLLFHYYDKDFNNEADTPDNFQSRRPNTSFCFLDIRSPGLGDTAMYLCATSGLAGNEQFFGPGTRLTVL.

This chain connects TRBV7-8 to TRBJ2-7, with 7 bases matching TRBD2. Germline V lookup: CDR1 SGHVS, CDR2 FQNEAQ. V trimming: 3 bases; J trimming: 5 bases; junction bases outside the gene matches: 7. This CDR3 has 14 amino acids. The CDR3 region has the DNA TGTGCCAGCAGCTTTTCAGGGAGGGTTGACGAGCAGTACTTC. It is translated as CASSFSGRVDEQYF.

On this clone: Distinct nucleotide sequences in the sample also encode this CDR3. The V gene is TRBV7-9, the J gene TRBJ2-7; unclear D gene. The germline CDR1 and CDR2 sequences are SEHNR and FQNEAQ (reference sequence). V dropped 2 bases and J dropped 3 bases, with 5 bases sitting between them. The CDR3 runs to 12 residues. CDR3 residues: CASSLLDYEQYF. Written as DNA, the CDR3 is TGTGCCAGCAGCTTACTGGACTACGAGCAGTACTTC.

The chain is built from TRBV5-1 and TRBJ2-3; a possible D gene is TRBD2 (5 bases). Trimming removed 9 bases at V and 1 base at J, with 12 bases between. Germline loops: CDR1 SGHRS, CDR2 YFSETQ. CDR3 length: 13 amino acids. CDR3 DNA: TGCGCCACCCGAGGTAGCGGCACAGATACGCAGTATTTT. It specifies CATRGSGTDTQYF.

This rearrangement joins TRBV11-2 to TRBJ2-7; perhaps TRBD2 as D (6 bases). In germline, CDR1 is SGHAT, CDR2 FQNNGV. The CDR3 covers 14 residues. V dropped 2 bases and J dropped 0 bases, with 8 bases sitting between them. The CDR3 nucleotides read TGTGCCAGCAGCTTACGGCGGGGCTCCTACGAGCAGTACTTC. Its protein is CASSLRRGSYEQYF.